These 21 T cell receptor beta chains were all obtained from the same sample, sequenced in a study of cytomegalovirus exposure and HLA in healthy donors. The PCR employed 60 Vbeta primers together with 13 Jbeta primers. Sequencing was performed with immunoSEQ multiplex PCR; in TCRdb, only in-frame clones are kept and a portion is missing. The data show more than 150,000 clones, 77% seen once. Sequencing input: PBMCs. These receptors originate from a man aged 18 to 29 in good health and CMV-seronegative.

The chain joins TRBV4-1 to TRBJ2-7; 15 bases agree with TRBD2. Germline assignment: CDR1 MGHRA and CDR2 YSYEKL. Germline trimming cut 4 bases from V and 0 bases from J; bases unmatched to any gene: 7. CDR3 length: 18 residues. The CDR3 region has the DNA TGCGCCAGCAGCCCTCGGACTAGCGGGAGGGGAAGCTCCTACGAGCAGTACTTC. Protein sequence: CASSPRTSGRGSSYEQYF.

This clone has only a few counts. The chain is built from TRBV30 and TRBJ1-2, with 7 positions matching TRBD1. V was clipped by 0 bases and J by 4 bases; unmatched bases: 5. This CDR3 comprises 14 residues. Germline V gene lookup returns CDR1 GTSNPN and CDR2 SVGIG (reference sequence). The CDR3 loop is CAWSVKGAAYGYTF. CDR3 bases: TGTGCCTGGAGTGTTAAGGGGGCGGCCTATGGCTACACCTTC.

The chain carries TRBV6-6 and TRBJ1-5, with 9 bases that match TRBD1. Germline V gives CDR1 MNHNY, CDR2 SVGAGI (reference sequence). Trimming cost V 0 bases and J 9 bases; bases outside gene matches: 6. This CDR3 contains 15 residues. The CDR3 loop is CASSYSGQGNRPQHF. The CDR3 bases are TGTGCCAGCAGTTACTCGGGACAGGGCAACCGGCCCCAGCATTTT.

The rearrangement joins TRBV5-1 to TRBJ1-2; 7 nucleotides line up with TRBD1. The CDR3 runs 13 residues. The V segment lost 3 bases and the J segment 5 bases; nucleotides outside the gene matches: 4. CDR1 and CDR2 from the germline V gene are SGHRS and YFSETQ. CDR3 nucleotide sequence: TGCGCCAGCAGCTCTACAGGGGAATATGGCTACACCTTC. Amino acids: CASSSTGEYGYTF.

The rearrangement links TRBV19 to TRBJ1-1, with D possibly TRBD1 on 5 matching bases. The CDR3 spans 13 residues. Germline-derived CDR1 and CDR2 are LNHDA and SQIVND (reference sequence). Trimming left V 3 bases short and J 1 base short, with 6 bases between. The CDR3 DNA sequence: TGTGCCAGTAGTATGGGGCAGAACACTGAAGCTTTCTTT. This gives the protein CASSMGQNTEAFF.

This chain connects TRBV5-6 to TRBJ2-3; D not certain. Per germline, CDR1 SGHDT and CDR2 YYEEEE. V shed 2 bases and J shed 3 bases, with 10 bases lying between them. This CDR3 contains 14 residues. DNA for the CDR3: TGTGCCAGCAGCTTAAGATCCGGGACAGATACGCAGTATTTT. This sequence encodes CASSLRSGTDTQYF.

Written as DNA, the CDR3 is TGTGCCAGCAGCCCCGGACTAGCGGCTGGTAGCACAGATACGCAGTATTTT. Translated, it gives CASSPGLAAGSTDTQYF. The chain employs TRBV9 and TRBJ2-3; 10 nucleotides agree with TRBD2. J gave up 0 bases and V 4 bases, and 8 bases lay outside the gene matches. The CDR3 covers 17 residues. The germline CDR1 and CDR2 sequences are SGDLS and YYNGEE.

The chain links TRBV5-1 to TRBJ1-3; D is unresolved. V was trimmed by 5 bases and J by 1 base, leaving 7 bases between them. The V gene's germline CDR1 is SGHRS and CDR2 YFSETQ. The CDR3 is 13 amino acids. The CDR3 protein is CASSAESGNTIYF. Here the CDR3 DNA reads TGCGCCAGCAGTGCAGAATCTGGAAACACCATATATTTT.

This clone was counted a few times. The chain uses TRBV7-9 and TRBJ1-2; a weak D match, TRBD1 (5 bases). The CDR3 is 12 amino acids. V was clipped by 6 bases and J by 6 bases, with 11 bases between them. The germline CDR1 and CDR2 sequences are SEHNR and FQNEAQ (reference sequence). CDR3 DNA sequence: TGTGCCAGCAGAGACGCGACAGATGGCTACACCTTC. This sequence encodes CASRDATDGYTF.

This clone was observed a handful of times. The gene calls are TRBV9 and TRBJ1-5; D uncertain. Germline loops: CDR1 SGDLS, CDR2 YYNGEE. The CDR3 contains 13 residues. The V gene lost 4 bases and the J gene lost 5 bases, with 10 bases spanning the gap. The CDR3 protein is CASSRIPDQPQHF. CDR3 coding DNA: TGTGCCAGCAGCCGAATCCCAGATCAGCCCCAGCATTTT.

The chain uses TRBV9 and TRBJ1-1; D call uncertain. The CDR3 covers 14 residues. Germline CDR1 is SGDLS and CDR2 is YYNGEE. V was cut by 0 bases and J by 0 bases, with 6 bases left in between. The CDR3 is CASSVGRVNTEAFF. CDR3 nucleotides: TGTGCCAGCAGCGTAGGACGGGTGAACACTGAAGCTTTCTTT.

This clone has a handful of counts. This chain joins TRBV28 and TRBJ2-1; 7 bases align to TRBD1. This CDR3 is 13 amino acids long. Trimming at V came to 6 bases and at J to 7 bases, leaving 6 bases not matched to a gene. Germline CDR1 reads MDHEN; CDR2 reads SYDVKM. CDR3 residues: CASRQGLENEQFF. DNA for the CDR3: TGTGCCAGCAGACAGGGGTTAGAGAATGAGCAGTTCTTC.

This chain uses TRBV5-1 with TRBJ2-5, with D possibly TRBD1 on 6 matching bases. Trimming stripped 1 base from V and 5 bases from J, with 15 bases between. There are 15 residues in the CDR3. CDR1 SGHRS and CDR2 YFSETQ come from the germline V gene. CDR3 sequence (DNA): TGCGCCAGCAGCTTGTGGGGGCTGGACGGGGAGACCCAGTACTTC. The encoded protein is CASSLWGLDGETQYF. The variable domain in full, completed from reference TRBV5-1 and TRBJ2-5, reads KAGVTQTPRYLIKTRGQQVTLSCSPISGHRSVSWYQQTPGQGLQFLFEYFSETQRNKGNFPGRFSGRQFSNSRSEMNVSTLELGDSALYLCASSLWGLDGETQYFGPGTRLLVL.

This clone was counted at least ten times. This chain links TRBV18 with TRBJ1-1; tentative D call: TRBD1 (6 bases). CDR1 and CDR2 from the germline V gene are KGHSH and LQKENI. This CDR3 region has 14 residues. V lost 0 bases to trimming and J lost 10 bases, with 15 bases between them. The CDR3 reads CASSPPGQQGSAFF. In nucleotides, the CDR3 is TGTGCCAGCTCACCACCTGGTCAACAGGGCTCAGCTTTCTTT.

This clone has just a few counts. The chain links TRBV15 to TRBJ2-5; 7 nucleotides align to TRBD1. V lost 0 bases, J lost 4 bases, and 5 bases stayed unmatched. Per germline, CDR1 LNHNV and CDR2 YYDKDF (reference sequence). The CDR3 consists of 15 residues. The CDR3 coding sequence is TGTGCCACCAGCAGAGATATCGGGACAGTAGAGACCCAGTACTTC. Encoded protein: CATSRDIGTVETQYF.

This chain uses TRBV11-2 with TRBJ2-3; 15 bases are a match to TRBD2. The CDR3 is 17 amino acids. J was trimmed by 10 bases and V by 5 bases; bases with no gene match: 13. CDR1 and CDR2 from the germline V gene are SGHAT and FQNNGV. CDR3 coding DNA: TGTGCCAGCAGCAACAGTGGGACTAGCGGGAGGAGATATGCGCAGTATTTT. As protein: CASSNSGTSGRRYAQYF. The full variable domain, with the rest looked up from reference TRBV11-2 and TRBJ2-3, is EAGVAQSPRYKIIEKRQSVAFWCNPISGHATLYWYQQILGQGPKLLIQFQNNGVVDDSQLPKDRFSAERLKGVDSTLKIQPAKLEDSAVYLCASSNSGTSGRRYAQYFGPGTRLTVL.

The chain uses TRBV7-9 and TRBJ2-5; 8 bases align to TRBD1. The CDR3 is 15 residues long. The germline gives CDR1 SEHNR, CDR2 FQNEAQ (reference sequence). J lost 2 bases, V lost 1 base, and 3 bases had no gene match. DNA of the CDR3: TGTGCCAGCAGCTTAGGGCAGGGGGCACAAGAGACCCAGTACTTC. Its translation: CASSLGQGAQETQYF.

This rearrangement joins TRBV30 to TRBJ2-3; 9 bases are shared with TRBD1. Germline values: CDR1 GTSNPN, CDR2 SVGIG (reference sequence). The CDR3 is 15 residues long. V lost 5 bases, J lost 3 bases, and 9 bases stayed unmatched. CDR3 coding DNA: TGTGCCTGGGGGGAGGGGACAGGGTTAACAGATACGCAGTATTTT. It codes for CAWGEGTGLTDTQYF.

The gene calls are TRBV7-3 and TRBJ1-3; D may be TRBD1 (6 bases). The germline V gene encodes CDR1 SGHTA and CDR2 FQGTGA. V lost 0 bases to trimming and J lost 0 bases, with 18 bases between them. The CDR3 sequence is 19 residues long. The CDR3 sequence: CASSLTRADRYRSGNTIYF. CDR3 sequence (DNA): TGTGCCAGCAGCTTAACCAGGGCTGACAGGTACCGCTCTGGAAACACCATATATTTT. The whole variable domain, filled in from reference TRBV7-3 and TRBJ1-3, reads GAGVSQTPSNKVTEKGKYVELRCDPISGHTALYWYRQSLGQGPEFLIYFQGTGAADDSGLPNDRFFAVRPEGSVSTLKIQRTERGDSAVYLCASSLTRADRYRSGNTIYFGEGSWLTVV.

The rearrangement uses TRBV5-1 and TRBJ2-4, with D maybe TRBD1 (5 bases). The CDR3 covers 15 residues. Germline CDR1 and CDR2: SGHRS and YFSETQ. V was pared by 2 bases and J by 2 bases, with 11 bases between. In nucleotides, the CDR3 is TGCGCCAGCAGCTTAGGACACCCGACCAAAAACATTCAGTACTTC. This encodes CASSLGHPTKNIQYF.

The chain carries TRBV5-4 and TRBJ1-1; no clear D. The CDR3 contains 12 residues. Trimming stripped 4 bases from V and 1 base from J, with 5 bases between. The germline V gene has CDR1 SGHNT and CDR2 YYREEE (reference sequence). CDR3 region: CASSQSNTEAFF. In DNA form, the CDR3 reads TGTGCCAGCAGCCAGTCGAACACTGAAGCTTTCTTT.